This T cell receptor (beta chain) is drawn from a study of blood T cell repertoires in COVID-19. Study details: Specimens from acute and convalescent COVID-19 originated in the United States, Italy and Spain. T cells, B-cell-depleted T cells, or PBMCs supplied cDNA or gDNA.

This CDR3 is built from 13 residues. Trimming at V came to 2 bases and at J to 4 bases, leaving 1 base not matched to a gene. Germline V gene lookup returns CDR1 SEHNR and CDR2 FQNEAQ (reference sequence). Per the authors' pipeline: Estimated nucleated cell counts came from reference gene primer amplification. TCRdb's table, derived via immunoSEQ multiplex PCR, lists solely in-frame clones and lacks some. The DNA was the basis for D and trimming; V, J and clone size are from that table. Counted here are 150,000 to 200,000 clones, around 80% occurring once; the ten biggest clones make up roughly 19%. This rearrangement joins TRBV7-9 to TRBJ1-1; 7 positions match TRBD1. This TCR derives from a woman aged 80 or older with acute or convalescent COVID-19. The sequencing sample was made of peripheral blood. The CDR3 nucleotides read TGTGCCAGCAGCTTATCAGGGGGCACTGAAGCTTTCTTT. Residues: CASSLSGGTEAFF.